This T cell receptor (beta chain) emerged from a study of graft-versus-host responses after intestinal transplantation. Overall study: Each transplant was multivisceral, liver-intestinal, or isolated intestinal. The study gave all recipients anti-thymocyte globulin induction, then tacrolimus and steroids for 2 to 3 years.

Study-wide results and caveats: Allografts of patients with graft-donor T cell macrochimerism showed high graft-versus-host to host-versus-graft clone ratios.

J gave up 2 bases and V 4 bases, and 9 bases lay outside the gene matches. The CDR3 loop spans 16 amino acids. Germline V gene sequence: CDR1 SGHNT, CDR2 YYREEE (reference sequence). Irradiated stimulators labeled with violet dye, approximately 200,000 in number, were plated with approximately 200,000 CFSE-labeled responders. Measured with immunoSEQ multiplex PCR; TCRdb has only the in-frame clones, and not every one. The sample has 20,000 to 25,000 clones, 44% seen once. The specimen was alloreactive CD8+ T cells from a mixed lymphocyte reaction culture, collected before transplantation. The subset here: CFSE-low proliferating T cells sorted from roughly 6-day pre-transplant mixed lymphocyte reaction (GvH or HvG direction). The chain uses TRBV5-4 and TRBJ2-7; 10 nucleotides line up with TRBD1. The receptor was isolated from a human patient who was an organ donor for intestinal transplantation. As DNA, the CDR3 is TGTGCCAGCAGCGTGAAACCGGGACAGGGGCCCTACGAGCAGTACTTC. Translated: CASSVKPGQGPYEQYF.